This entry describes one T cell receptor beta chain. Its target is unknown. V gave up 0 bases and J gave up 2 bases; unmatched junction bases: 2. CDR1 is SGHTA, CDR2 FQGNSA, per germline. The length of the CDR3 is 16 residues. PCR amplification relied on 60 Vbeta primers (plus 13 Jbeta primers). Assay used: immunoSEQ multiplex PCR; TCRdb lists only in-frame clones, some missing. This sample has 85,000 to 100,000 clones, with more than 65% found just once. These data come from a study of cytomegalovirus exposure and HLA in healthy donors. Findings of the study overall: In a later analysis, parvovirus B19, influenza, CMV and Epstein-Barr virus appeared linked to several top co-occurrence clusters. The study labeled roughly 160 TCR beta chains cytomegalovirus-associated. As a later analysis showed, a missense DCLRE1C variant was linked to trimming of TCR beta V- and J-genes.

V and J are TRBV7-2 and TRBJ2-7, with 12 bases lining up with TRBD2. This TCR came from a human donor in good health. Sequences were obtained from PBMCs. This CDR3 is CASSLAASGRAYEQYF. The DNA of the CDR3 is TGTGCCAGCAGCTTAGCCGCTAGCGGGAGGGCCTACGAGCAGTACTTC.